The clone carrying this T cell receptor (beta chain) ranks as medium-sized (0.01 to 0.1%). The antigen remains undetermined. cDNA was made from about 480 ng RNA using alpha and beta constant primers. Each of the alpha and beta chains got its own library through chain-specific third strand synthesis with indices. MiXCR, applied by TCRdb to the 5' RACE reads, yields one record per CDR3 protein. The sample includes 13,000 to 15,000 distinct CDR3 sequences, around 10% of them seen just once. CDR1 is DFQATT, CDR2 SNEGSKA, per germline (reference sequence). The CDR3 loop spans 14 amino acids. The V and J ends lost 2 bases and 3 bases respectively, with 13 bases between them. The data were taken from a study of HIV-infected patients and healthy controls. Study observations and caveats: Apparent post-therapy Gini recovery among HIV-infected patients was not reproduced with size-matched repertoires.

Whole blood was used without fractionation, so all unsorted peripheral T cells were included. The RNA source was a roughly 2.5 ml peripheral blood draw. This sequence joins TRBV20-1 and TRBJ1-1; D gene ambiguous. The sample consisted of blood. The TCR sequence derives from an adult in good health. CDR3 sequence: CSARSETGDTEAFF. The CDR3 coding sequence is TGCAGTGCTAGATCGGAAACCGGGGACACTGAAGCTTTCTTT.